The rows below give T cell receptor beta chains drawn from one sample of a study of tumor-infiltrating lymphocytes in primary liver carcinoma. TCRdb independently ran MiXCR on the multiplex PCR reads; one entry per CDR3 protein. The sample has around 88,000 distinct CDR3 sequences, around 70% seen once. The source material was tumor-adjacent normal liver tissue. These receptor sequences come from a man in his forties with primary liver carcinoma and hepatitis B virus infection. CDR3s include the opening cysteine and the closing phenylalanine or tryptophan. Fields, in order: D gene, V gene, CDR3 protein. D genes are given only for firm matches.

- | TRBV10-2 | CASSESGRGNTGELFF
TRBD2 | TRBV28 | CASSTRLAGDQEAQYF
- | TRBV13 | CASNLVSGEVYEQYF
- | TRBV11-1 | CASSLGADLNEQYF
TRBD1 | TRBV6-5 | CASSKDRGDEKLFF
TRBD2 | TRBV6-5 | CASSQSGSYEQYF
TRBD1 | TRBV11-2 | CASSLGTGGFNEQFF
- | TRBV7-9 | CASSLAPAYQVPYEQYF
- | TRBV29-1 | CSVPARGVETQYF
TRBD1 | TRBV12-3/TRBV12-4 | CTSSKGTETQCF
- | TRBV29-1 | CTVEISGGANTGELFF
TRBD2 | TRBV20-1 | CSARHRLAGGINEQFF
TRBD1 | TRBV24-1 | CATAGQGTDTQYF
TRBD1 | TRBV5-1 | CASSSGTGGSYDYTF
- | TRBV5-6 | CASSLRGAGLIVGYTF
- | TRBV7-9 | CASSFRDDTQYF
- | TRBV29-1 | CSVVFSNYEQYF
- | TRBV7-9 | CASSRSLQGAGELFF
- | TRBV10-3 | CVISASGQETQYF
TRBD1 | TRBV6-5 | CASSYSRTGAPASYEQYF
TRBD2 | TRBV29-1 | CSSEGLARSEQFF
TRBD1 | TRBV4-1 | CANSPKSLGQGSCEQYF
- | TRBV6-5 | CASSYSGSDEHYF
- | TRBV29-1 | CSDSTGSTDTQYF
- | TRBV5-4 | CASSLVRTQYF
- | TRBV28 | CASTEEGAGNTEAFF
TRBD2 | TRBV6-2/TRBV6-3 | CASSYSLREGPGTQYF
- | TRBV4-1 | CANSHTQGPSSYNEQFF
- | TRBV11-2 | CASRRNQIKKLFF
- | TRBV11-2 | CASSLEVGGQTGELFF
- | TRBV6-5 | CASSASIGTSTHEQYF
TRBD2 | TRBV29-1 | CSAWSSGKPNTGELFF
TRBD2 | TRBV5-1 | CASSLAVAGGSYEQYF
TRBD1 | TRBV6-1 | CASSEVGQGANIQYF
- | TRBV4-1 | CASSPPLGSYNEQFF
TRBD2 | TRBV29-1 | CSVDMTSCYEQYF
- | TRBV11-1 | CTSSRQGSNEQYF
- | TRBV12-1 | CASSRARTTNRDRVQEAQYF
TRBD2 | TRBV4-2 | CASSQEGTSGRANEQFF
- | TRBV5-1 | CASSLGGAAGTEAFF
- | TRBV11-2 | CASSLAGNSYNGQFF
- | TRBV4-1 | CANSQGVTYDEQFF
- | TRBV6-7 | CASSYVEAARGGGVNEQFF
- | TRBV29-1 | CIVDRTPDLTNEQLF
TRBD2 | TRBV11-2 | CGSSRDYHQETQYF
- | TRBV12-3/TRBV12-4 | CPISLGQFEQYF
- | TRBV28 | CASSASHEQFF
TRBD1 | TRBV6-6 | CASSYDVDREMGGFTEAFF
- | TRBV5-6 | CASRFGPTFADEQYF
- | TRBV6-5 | CASSTTEGSGANVLTF
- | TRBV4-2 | CANSQESERELFF
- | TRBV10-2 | CASSQSGKGSEKLFF
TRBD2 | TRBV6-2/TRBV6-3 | CAISYSSDSGGIGGDTQYF